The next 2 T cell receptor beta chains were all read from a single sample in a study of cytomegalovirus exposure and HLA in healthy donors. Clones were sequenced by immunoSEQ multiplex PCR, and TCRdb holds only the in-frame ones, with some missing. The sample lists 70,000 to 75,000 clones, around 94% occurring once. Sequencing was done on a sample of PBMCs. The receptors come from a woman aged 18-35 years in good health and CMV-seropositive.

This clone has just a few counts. The CDR3: CASSLVIGTGGETQYF. The CDR3 coding sequence is TGTGCCAGCAGCTTAGTTATTGGGACAGGGGGAGAGACCCAGTACTTC. The V call is TRBV11-1, the J call TRBJ2-5; the match to TRBD1 covers 11 bases. With 1 base clipped from V and 4 bases from J, the junction kept 5 bases outside the gene matches. The germline CDR1 and CDR2 sequences are SGHAT and FQDESV (reference sequence). This CDR3 has 16 amino acids.

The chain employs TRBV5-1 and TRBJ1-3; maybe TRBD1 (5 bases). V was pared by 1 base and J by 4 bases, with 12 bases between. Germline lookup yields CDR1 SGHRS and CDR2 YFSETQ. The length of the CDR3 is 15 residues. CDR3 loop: CASSLYGGKGNTIYF. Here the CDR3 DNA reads TGCGCCAGCAGCTTGTACGGGGGGAAAGGAAACACCATATATTTT.